This is a list of T cell receptor beta chains from one sample in a study of shared clonotypes between healthy human individuals. TCRdb keeps only in-frame clones here, not all; method: immunoSEQ multiplex PCR. The sample records fewer than 650,000 clones, 60% to 85% being singletons. The sequencing input was PBMCs. Receptor source: a woman in her thirties or forties in good health. Some clones in this sample may be carry-over from other donors' samples. Both conserved end residues are part of each CDR3. D genes are given only for firm matches. Size is omitted from some rows. Given values are once, few, many or a class for expanded clones.

clone_size d_call j_call v_call cdr3_aa
- TRBD2 TRBJ2-3 TRBV7-2 CASSQTSGRARDTQYF
- - TRBJ2-1 TRBV7-3 CASSLGRREEQFF
- - TRBJ2-7 TRBV25-1 CASSEFPGGEQYF
- TRBD2 TRBJ2-1 TRBV4-1 CASSHPRLAGRWANEQFF
- - TRBJ2-5 TRBV27 CASSLDGWGWETQYF
- - TRBJ2-7 TRBV28 CASTPPGTYEQYF
- TRBD1 TRBJ2-7 TRBV6-1 CASRRQGYEQYF
- - TRBJ2-2 TRBV6-1 CASSERTENTGELFF
- - TRBJ2-6 TRBV2 CASRFSGANVLTF
- - TRBJ1-1 TRBV28 CASRRPSDKGTEAFF
- TRBD1 TRBJ1-5 TRBV5-1 CASSLAGTVNQPQHF
few TRBD1 TRBJ2-7 TRBV11-3 CASSLGQGINEQYF
- - TRBJ1-3 TRBV30 CAWRILSGNTIYF
- TRBD2 TRBJ2-7 TRBV18 CASSPPLAGSSYEQYF
- - TRBJ2-7 TRBV19 CASSAGLALSYEQYF
- - TRBJ2-5 TRBV18 CASSPPETQYF
few TRBD2 TRBJ2-5 TRBV5-1 CASSLGLAGIQETQYF
- - TRBJ2-3 TRBV23-1 CASSQSISSTDTQYF
- - TRBJ2-3 TRBV5-1 CASSIVGTDTQYF
many - TRBJ1-5 TRBV7-8 CASSERAGAYSNQPQHF
- TRBD1 TRBJ2-7 TRBV28 CASSSSGTGIHYEQYF
- - TRBJ1-2 TRBV9 CASSVEASGGYTF
- - TRBJ2-5 TRBV7-2 CASSGQGGETQYF
- TRBD2 TRBJ2-7 TRBV14 CASSRGTSRTYEQYF
- TRBD1 TRBJ1-2 TRBV18 CASSNTGTGLAYGYTF
- - TRBJ2-2 TRBV10-1 CASSSRTGTGELFF
- TRBD2 TRBJ2-2 TRBV19 CASSRGLAGITGELFF
many - TRBJ2-3 TRBV30 CAWSVTLDTQYF
- TRBD2 TRBJ2-1 TRBV5-4 CASSLGTSGRAVEQFF
- TRBD2 TRBJ2-5 TRBV14 CASSQVGLAGSETQYF
- - TRBJ2-6 TRBV19 CASSTYTVSGANVLTF
- - TRBJ1-5 TRBV28 CASSLKDIRLF
- TRBD2 TRBJ2-5 TRBV5-1 CASTELAGVGETQYF
- TRBD2 TRBJ2-5 TRBV25-1 CASSSKAGGRLDEETQYF
- - TRBJ1-2 TRBV5-1 CASSHGDGNYGYTF
few TRBD2 TRBJ2-1 TRBV4-2 CASSQTGGRFDEQFF
once - TRBJ2-5 TRBV2 CASSVAGTLQTQYF
- - TRBJ1-2 TRBV29-1 CSVDSVGELTDYGYTF
- - TRBJ2-3 TRBV5-4 CATTRRQWGYTDTQYF
many - TRBJ1-1 TRBV6-1 CASSEWPGEGGTEAFF
- - TRBJ1-1 TRBV5-6 CASSLGWGDEGTEAFF